The clone carrying this T cell receptor (beta chain) showed up many times. This entry belongs to a study of read filtering for tumor transcriptome and immune sequencing. V lost 6 bases and J lost 10, with 21 bases in between. The CDR3 spans 14 residues. This library used 300 to 500 ng RNA and molecular barcoded adaptors spanning alpha/delta and beta/gamma chains. Via MiXCR, TCRdb re-called the reads, giving one row per CDR3 protein. This sample has some 40,000 distinct CDR3 sequences, with 14% found just once. The sample comprised a population of CD138-negative cells sorted from bone marrow. This chain uses TRBV12-3 or TRBV12-4 with TRBJ1-1; D is perhaps TRBD1 (5 bases). The receptor was derived from a donor at least 40 years old with multiple myeloma. In nucleotides, the CDR3 is TGTGCCAGCAGATCAGCCGGGACCGGGAGGACAGCTTTCTTT. Protein: CASRSAGTGRTAFF.